This passage covers 9 T cell receptor beta chains from one sample sequenced in a study of shared T cell receptors in the human thymus. Profiled with immunoSEQ multiplex PCR; TCRdb holds only in-frame clones, not every one. The table has some 760,000 clones, 75% to 90% seen once. A further study also used this sample, focusing on human thymus T cells.

Sample: thymocytes. The receptors originated from a girl under three years old with a congenital heart defect.

CDR3 protein: CAISFPPGGKQTGELFF. The CDR3 DNA sequence: TGTGCCATCAGCTTCCCCCCAGGGGGGAAGCAGACCGGGGAGCTGTTTTTT. The chain employs TRBV10-3 and TRBJ2-2, with D perhaps TRBD1 (7 bases). Germline values: CDR1 ENHRY, CDR2 SYGVKD. Deletions cut 6 bases from V and 5 bases from J, with 22 bases between. This CDR3 is 17 amino acids long.

This chain joins TRBV28 and TRBJ2-2; 10 bases are a match to TRBD2. The CDR3 has 16 residues. Germline CDR1 is MDHEN and CDR2 is SYDVKM. Unmatched junction bases numbered 8, after V lost 4 bases and J lost 6 bases. CDR3 nucleotides: TGTGCCAGCAGTTGGAATAGCGGGGGGATCTCCGGGGAGCTGTTTTTT. Translating it yields CASSWNSGGISGELFF.

The V and J genes are TRBV5-1 and TRBJ1-4, with a tentative D call TRBD1 (5 bases). V was clipped by 2 bases and J by 5 bases, with 13 bases between them. The CDR3 is 15 residues long. The germline V gene encodes CDR1 SGHRS and CDR2 YFSETQ. DNA for the CDR3: TGCGCCAGCAGCTTTACAGGAGCACCGAATGAAAAACTGTTTTTT. Translating gives CASSFTGAPNEKLFF.

This clone showed up just a few times. The chain carries TRBV9 and TRBJ1-5; a possible D gene is TRBD1 (5 bases). Germline V CDR1 and CDR2: SGDLS, YYNGEE. Trimming cost V 6 bases and J 7 bases, with 20 bases left between them. The CDR3 consists of 15 residues. The CDR3 loop reads CASNPTGAGGQPQHF. DNA of the CDR3: TGTGCCAGCAACCCCACCGGGGCCGGGGGGCAGCCCCAGCATTTT.

The chain combines TRBV5-6 with TRBJ2-3; the D gene is possibly TRBD1 (5 bases). The CDR3 spans 18 residues. V shed 4 bases and J shed 0 bases, with 21 bases lying between them. The germline gives CDR1 SGHDT, CDR2 YYEEEE. CDR3 in amino acids: CASSRFITLDSSTDTQYF. The CDR3 nucleotides read TGTGCCAGCAGCCGATTTATAACCCTAGACAGCAGCACAGATACGCAGTATTTT.

The chain has TRBV6-5 and TRBJ2-7, with D possibly being TRBD2 (6 bases). The germline V and J ends were trimmed by 10 bases and 3 bases, with 19 bases remaining between them. Germline assignment: CDR1 MNHEY and CDR2 SVGAGI. The CDR3 totals 14 residues. The CDR3 DNA follows: TGTGCCACCGCCCCTTTTGTGGGGGGCTACGAGCAGTACTTC. This translates into CATAPFVGGYEQYF.

The gene calls are TRBV4-3 and TRBJ2-5, with TRBD1 matching over 8 bases. After removal of 2 bases from V and 5 bases from J, the junction contained 10 bases not matched to a gene. CDR1 is LGHNA, CDR2 YSLEER, per germline. This CDR3 has 16 residues. DNA for the CDR3: TGCGCCAGCAGCCAATGGGACAGGAGGGTTTCGGAGACCCAGTACTTC. Amino acids: CASSQWDRRVSETQYF.

This clone was counted only a few times. This chain links TRBV27 with TRBJ1-1; D is perhaps TRBD1 (5 bases). Germline V gene data show CDR1 as MNHEY and CDR2 as SMNVEV (reference sequence). The V and J ends lost 6 bases and 10 bases respectively, with 21 bases between them. The CDR3 sequence is 14 residues long. The chain's CDR3 is CASRPPGTWEGAFF. CDR3 sequence (DNA): TGTGCCAGCAGACCCCCGGGGACGTGGGAGGGAGCTTTCTTT.

The rearrangement uses TRBV10-3 and TRBJ2-4; 11 bases map to TRBD2. V was clipped by 0 bases and J by 0 bases; unmatched bases: 7. CDR3 length: 19 amino acids. Germline V gene sequence: CDR1 ENHRY, CDR2 SYGVKD. This CDR3 is CAISESPSGGNIAKNIQYF. CDR3 DNA: TGTGCCATCAGTGAGTCACCTAGCGGGGGGAACATAGCCAAAAACATTCAGTACTTC.